This TCR beta chain is from a study of early stage breast cancer tumors. Study as a whole: Among roughly twelve ER+/PR+/HER2- tumors, eight were ductal, four lobular. Whole-study results and caveats: Compared with adjacent normal breast tissue, tumors showed roughly 2.5-fold greater T cell density and higher clonality. Most shared enriched TCRB sequences were commonly generated ones. Tumor and normal breast were distinguished via blood comparison in about 90% of the 16 patients.

Produced via immunoSEQ multiplex PCR; TCRdb's table is partial and in-frame only. The table lists roughly 57,000 clones, 85% to 95% of them singletons, with approximately 4.7% in the top ten. On this clone: The antigen remains unidentified.

The CDR3 is 14 residues long. Germline-derived CDR1 and CDR2 are MNHEY and SMNVEV (reference sequence). Trimming removed 2 bases from V and 6 bases from J; junction bases left unmatched: 7. The sequence came from a person aged 65 to 85 with breast cancer. Sample: blood. The chain is built from TRBV27 and TRBJ2-7; 7 bases are shared with TRBD1. CDR3 amino acids: CASSLGQGDAEQYF. In nucleotides, the CDR3 is TGTGCCAGCAGTTTAGGGCAGGGGGACGCCGAGCAGTACTTC.